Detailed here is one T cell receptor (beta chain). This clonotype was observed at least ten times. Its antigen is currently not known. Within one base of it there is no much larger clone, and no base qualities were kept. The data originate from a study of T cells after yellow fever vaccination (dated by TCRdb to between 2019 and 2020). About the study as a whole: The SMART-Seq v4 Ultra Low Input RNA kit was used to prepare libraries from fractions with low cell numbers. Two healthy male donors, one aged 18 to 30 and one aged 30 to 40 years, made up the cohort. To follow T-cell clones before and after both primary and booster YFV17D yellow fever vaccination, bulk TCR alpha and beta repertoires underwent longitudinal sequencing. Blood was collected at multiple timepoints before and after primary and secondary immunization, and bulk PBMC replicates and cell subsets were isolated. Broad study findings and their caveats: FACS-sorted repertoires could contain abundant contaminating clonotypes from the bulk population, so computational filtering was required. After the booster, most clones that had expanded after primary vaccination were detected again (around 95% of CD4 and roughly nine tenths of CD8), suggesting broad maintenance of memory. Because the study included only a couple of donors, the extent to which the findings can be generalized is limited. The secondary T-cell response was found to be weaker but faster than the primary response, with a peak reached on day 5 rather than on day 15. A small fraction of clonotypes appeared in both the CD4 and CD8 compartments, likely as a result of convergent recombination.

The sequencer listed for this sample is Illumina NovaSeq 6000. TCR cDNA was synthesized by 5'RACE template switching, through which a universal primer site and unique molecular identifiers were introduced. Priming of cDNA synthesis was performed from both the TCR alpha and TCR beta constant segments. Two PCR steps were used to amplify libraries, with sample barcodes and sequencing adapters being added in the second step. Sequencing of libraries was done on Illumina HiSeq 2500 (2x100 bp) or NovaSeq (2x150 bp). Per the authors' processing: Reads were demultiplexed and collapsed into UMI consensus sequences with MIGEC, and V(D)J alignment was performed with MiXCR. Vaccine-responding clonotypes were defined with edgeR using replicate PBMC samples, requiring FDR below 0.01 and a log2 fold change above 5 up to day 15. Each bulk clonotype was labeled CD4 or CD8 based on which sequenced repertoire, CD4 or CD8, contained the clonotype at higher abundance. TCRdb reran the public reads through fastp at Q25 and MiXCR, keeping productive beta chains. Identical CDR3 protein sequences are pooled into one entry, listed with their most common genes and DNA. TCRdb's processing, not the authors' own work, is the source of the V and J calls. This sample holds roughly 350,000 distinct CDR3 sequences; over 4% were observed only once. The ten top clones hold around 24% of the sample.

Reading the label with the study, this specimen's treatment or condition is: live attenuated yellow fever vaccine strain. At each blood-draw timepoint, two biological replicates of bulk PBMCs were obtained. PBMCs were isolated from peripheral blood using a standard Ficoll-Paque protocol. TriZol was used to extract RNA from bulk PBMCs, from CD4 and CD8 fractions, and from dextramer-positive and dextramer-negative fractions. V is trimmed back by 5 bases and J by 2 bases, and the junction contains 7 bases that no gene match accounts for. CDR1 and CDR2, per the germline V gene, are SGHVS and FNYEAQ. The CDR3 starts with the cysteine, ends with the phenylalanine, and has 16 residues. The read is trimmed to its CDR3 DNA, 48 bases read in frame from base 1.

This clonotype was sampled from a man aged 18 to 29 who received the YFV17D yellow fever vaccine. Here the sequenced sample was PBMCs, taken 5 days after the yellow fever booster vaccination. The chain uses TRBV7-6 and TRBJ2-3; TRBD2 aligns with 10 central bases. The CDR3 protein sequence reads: CASSPVAGGFTDTQYF. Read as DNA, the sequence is TGTGCCAGCAGCCCCGTAGCGGGGGGATTCACAGATACGCAGTATTTT.